This T cell receptor (beta chain) was sequenced for a study of blood T cell repertoires in COVID-19. Study summary: Material from acute and convalescent COVID-19 was sourced from the United States, Italy and Spain. In each case, the material was cDNA or gDNA derived from T cells, B-cell-depleted T cells, or PBMCs.

The germline V gene encodes CDR1 ENHRY and CDR2 SYGVKD. The CDR3 length is 14 residues. V was clipped by 9 bases and J by 1 base, with 12 bases between them. As originally analysed: Using reference gene primer amplification, nucleated cell counts were estimated. Repertoires were generated with immunoSEQ multiplex PCR, while TCRdb's copy carries only in-frame clones and drops some. V and J calls and clone size follow that table, whereas D and trimming were derived from the DNA. The sample records 200,000 or so clones, around 86% being singletons. The chain couples TRBV10-3 to TRBJ2-2; possible D gene TRBD2, 7 bases. The specimen sequenced was peripheral blood. This TCR was sampled from a human donor in a cohort sampled during active COVID-19. CDR3 sequence: CAMGGRMNTGELFF. Here the CDR3 DNA reads TGTGCCATGGGGGGGCGGATGAACACCGGGGAGCTGTTTTTT.